The 30 T cell receptor beta chains below come from one sample, sequenced in a study of cytomegalovirus exposure and HLA in healthy donors. 13 Jbeta primers and 60 Vbeta primers were used for the PCR. This table comes from immunoSEQ multiplex PCR, and its TCRdb copy is limited to in-frame clones, with some not included. The data contain 60,000 to 70,000 clones, 68% of them seen just once; the ten biggest clones take up 9.5% to 12%. Specimen: PBMCs. The source is a woman aged 25 to 39 in good health and CMV-seronegative.

The chain has TRBV7-6 and TRBJ1-3; 7 positions match TRBD1. V trimming: 5 bases; J trimming: 0 bases; junction bases outside the gene matches: 4. The CDR3 consists of 15 residues. Germline CDR1 reads SGHVS; CDR2 reads FNYEAQ. CDR3 DNA: TGTGCCAGCAGCCGGACAGGCAGCTCTGGAAACACCATATATTTT. Its translation is CASSRTGSSGNTIYF.

The chain combines TRBV4-1 with TRBJ2-5; D not resolved. This CDR3 spans 12 amino acids. Trimming stripped 0 bases from V and 7 bases from J, with 6 bases between. The germline V gene has CDR1 MGHRA and CDR2 YSYEKL. The DNA for the CDR3 is TGCGCCAGCAGCCAAGAGTGGAGGACCCAGTACTTC. Translating gives CASSQEWRTQYF.

This chain uses TRBV7-9 with TRBJ1-6, with D possibly TRBD1 on 5 matching bases. Germline-derived CDR1 and CDR2 are SEHNR and FQNEAQ (reference sequence). The V and J ends lost 7 bases and 11 bases respectively, with 12 bases between them. The CDR3 has 12 amino acids. DNA of the CDR3: TGTGCCAGCACTATACAGGCGACACCCCTCCACTTT. This translates into CASTIQATPLHF.

The chain couples TRBV6-1 to TRBJ2-3, with 11 bases lining up with TRBD2. The V and J ends lost 5 bases and 4 bases, in that order; junction bases with no gene match: 5. CDR1 is MNHNS and CDR2 is SASEGT in the germline V gene. CDR3 size: 15 residues. The CDR3 DNA reads as TGTGCCAGCAGTTTTAGCGGGGGGGGGTCAGATACGCAGTATTTT. It encodes CASSFSGGGSDTQYF.

The CDR3 sequence: CASSTGHAPNEQYF. As DNA, the CDR3 is TGTGCCAGCAGCACCGGACACGCTCCTAACGAGCAGTACTTC. The chain carries TRBV11-2 and TRBJ2-7, with a tentative D call TRBD1 (5 bases). Germline V lookup: CDR1 SGHAT, CDR2 FQNNGV. V shed 5 bases and J shed 5 bases, with 16 bases lying between them. This CDR3 comprises 14 residues.

The chain combines TRBV9 with TRBJ2-1, with D possibly being TRBD2 (5 bases). V shed 4 bases and J shed 0 bases, with 17 bases lying between them. Germline V CDR1 and CDR2: SGDLS, YYNGEE. This CDR3 comprises 17 residues. As DNA, the CDR3 is TGTGCCAGCAGCAACGAGGGTGGCTCGAGCTCCTACAATGAGCAGTTCTTC. Its translation is CASSNEGGSSSYNEQFF.

The chain combines TRBV7-2 with TRBJ1-5; D ambiguous. This CDR3 comprises 15 residues. Trimming cost V 6 bases and J 10 bases, with 22 bases left between them. Germline V gene sequence: CDR1 SGHTA, CDR2 FQGNSA. CDR3 in amino acids: CASSRSREPNSPQHF. The CDR3 DNA reads TGTGCCAGCAGTCGAAGCCGGGAGCCCAATTCTCCCCAGCATTTT. Complete variable domain (other parts from reference TRBV7-2 and TRBJ1-5): GAGVSQSPSNKVTEKGKDVELRCDPISGHTALYWYRQSLGQGLEFLIYFQGNSAPDKSGLPSDRFSAERTGGSVSTLTIQRTQQEDSAVYLCASSRSREPNSPQHFGDGTRLSIL.

This chain uses TRBV4-3 with TRBJ2-1; D gene ambiguous. Germline lookup yields CDR1 LGHNA and CDR2 YSLEER. The CDR3 runs 16 residues. V dropped 0 bases and J dropped 7 bases, with 16 bases sitting between them. The CDR3 sequence: CASSQDYAERLNEQFF. CDR3 DNA: TGCGCCAGCAGCCAAGATTATGCTGAGAGGTTAAATGAGCAGTTCTTC.

Only a few counts were recorded for this clone. The J gene is TRBJ1-1, the V gene TRBV2; 9 nucleotides align to TRBD1. Trimming cost V 4 bases and J 1 base; bases outside gene matches: 4. The CDR3 runs to 15 residues. The germline gives CDR1 SNHLY, CDR2 FYNNEI. The CDR3 DNA reads TGTGCCAGCAGTGTTGAGGGACAGGGGAACACTGAAGCTTTCTTT. Protein product: CASSVEGQGNTEAFF.

The chain links TRBV5-6 to TRBJ2-5; D is uncertain. TRBJ2-7 explains the end of the DNA better; the J call may be wrong. CDR1 is SGHDT, CDR2 YYEEEE, per germline. The CDR3 has 12 residues. Here the CDR3 reads CASSLLVYEQYF. The CDR3 DNA is TGTGCCAGCAGCTTGTTAGTCTACGAGCAGTACTTC.

The chain has TRBV2 and TRBJ2-3; D is perhaps TRBD2 (5 bases). Trimming left V 5 bases short and J 0 bases short, with 12 bases between. The germline gives CDR1 SNHLY, CDR2 FYNNEI. This CDR3 spans 15 amino acids. DNA of the CDR3: TGTGCCAGCAGTAGGGTCGGAGGAAGCACAGATACGCAGTATTTT. Protein product: CASSRVGGSTDTQYF.

This clone was observed a few times. This chain connects TRBV4-2 to TRBJ1-1; D not certain. Germline values: CDR1 LGHNA, CDR2 YNFKEQ. Trimming removed 4 bases from V and 3 bases from J, with 6 bases in between. The CDR3 contains 12 residues. CDR3 bases: TGTGCCAGCAGCCCAACGGACACTGAAGCTTTCTTT. This codes for CASSPTDTEAFF.

The chain combines TRBV5-1 with TRBJ2-2, with TRBD2 matching 11 bases. CDR1 is SGHRS, CDR2 YFSETQ, per germline. The CDR3 is made up of 15 amino acids. Trimming took 5 bases from V and 1 from J; bases not matched to a gene: 1. CDR3 bases: TGCGCCAGCAGTCTAGCGGGGGGGAACACCGGGGAGCTGTTTTTT. Protein: CASSLAGGNTGELFF.

In its sample, this clone was seen a few times. V usage is TRBV7-3 and J usage is TRBJ1-1; possibly TRBD1 for D (5 bases). Germline V gene sequence: CDR1 SGHTA, CDR2 FQGTGA. The V and J ends lost 2 bases and 3 bases respectively, with 10 bases between them. The CDR3 sequence is 14 residues long. Here the CDR3 reads CASSLAPGDTEAFF. DNA for the CDR3: TGTGCCAGCAGCTTAGCTCCGGGGGACACTGAAGCTTTCTTT.

The chain joins TRBV19 to TRBJ1-2; D gene uncertain. The germline gives CDR1 LNHDA, CDR2 SQIVND (reference sequence). V was cut by 7 bases and J by 3 bases, with 15 bases left in between. The CDR3 is 14 amino acids. Here the CDR3 DNA reads TGTGCCAGTAAGTGGGTGTACAGTGACTATGGCTACACCTTC. Translated, it gives CASKWVYSDYGYTF.

The chain carries TRBV16 and TRBJ2-1; TRBD2 matches at 7 bases. This CDR3 is 14 amino acids long. Germline CDR1 reads KGHSY; CDR2 reads FQNENV. Trimming removed 2 bases from V and 6 bases from J; junction bases left unmatched: 4. CDR3 amino acids: CASSQRTRSNEQFF. The CDR3 DNA sequence: TGTGCCAGCAGCCAAAGGACTAGATCCAATGAGCAGTTCTTC.

This rearrangement joins TRBV9 to TRBJ2-5; 8 positions match TRBD2. Germline assignment: CDR1 SGDLS and CDR2 YYNGEE. The V and J ends lost 8 bases and 5 bases, in that order; junction bases with no gene match: 8. This CDR3 comprises 13 residues. CDR3 sequence (DNA): TGTGCCAGTTCACGGGAGGGGTGGGAGACCCAGTACTTC. Protein: CASSREGWETQYF.

This clone appeared once. The chain recombines TRBV5-1 with TRBJ2-7; TRBD2 aligns across 11 bases. Germline V gene lookup returns CDR1 SGHRS and CDR2 YFSETQ. V trimming: 3 bases; J trimming: 7 bases; junction bases outside the gene matches: 9. The length of the CDR3 is 15 residues. The CDR3, as DNA: TGCGCCAGCAGCTCCGTAGCGGGAGGGGCTCGTGAGCAGTACTTC. Residues: CASSSVAGGAREQYF.

The chain recombines TRBV7-2 with TRBJ2-7; D possibly corresponds to TRBD2 (6 bases). The V and J ends lost 4 bases and 0 bases respectively, with 10 bases between them. This CDR3 is built from 14 residues. CDR1 is SGHTA, CDR2 FQGNSA, per germline. CDR3 coding DNA: TGTGCCAGCAGCTCGGAGGGAAGCTCCTACGAGCAGTACTTC. Amino acid sequence: CASSSEGSSYEQYF.

This clone was seen once. V gene TRBV2 combines with J gene TRBJ2-7; 8 bases align to TRBD1. The CDR3 runs 15 residues. V dropped 6 bases and J dropped 2; count of bases not matched to a gene: 9. Germline CDR1 reads SNHLY; CDR2 reads FYNNEI. The CDR3 DNA reads TGTGCCAGCAGCGTTCCGGGACAGGCCCCCTACGAGCAGTACTTC. It is translated as CASSVPGQAPYEQYF.

The rearrangement joins TRBV7-2 to TRBJ1-4; TRBD1 agrees at 10 bases. The CDR3 length is 14 residues. Trimming removed 5 bases from V and 6 bases from J; junction bases left unmatched: 3. Looked up from germline, CDR1 is SGHTA and CDR2 is FQGNSA. For the CDR3, the DNA is TGTGCCAGCAGCCCTGGGACAGGGGATGAAAAACTGTTTTTT. Its protein product is CASSPGTGDEKLFF.

This clone has a handful of counts. The rearrangement uses TRBV7-8 and TRBJ1-5; D might be TRBD1 (5 bases). The germline V gene encodes CDR1 SGHVS and CDR2 FQNEAQ. The CDR3 has 14 amino acids. Trimming shortened V by 5 bases and J by 3 bases, and 11 bases separated the two germline ends. The CDR3 region is CASSTNRYNQPQHF. CDR3 bases: TGTGCCAGCAGCACCAACAGGTACAATCAGCCCCAGCATTTT.

V gene TRBV5-8 combines with J gene TRBJ2-7; possible D gene TRBD2, 5 bases. The CDR3 covers 16 residues. Germline V gene lookup returns CDR1 SGHTS and CDR2 YDEGEE. Between the trimmed V and J ends, which lost 4 bases and 0 bases, there was a span of 17 bases. In DNA, the CDR3 is TGTGCCAGCAGCCGACGGACGGGGAGAAGCTCCTACGAGCAGTACTTC. It codes for CASSRRTGRSSYEQYF.

V is TRBV30 and J is TRBJ2-1; possibly TRBD1 for D (6 bases). The germline V and J ends were trimmed by 4 bases and 3 bases, with 16 bases remaining between them. CDR1 is GTSNPN and CDR2 is SVGIG in the germline V gene (reference sequence). The CDR3 runs 15 residues. The CDR3, as DNA: TGTGCCTGGACCCTCCGGGACACTCTCTACAATGAGCAGTTCTTC. Translated, it gives CAWTLRDTLYNEQFF.

V and J are TRBV5-1 and TRBJ1-1; 9 bases line up with TRBD1. The CDR3 sequence is 16 residues long. The V and J ends lost 4 bases and 2 bases, in that order; junction bases with no gene match: 9. Per germline, CDR1 SGHRS and CDR2 YFSETQ. The CDR3 DNA reads TGCGCCAGCAGCCTTGGGGACAGGGATCTAAACACTGAAGCTTTCTTT. Translation: CASSLGDRDLNTEAFF.

V is TRBV7-7 and J is TRBJ2-5; TRBD2 aligns across 8 bases. With 1 base clipped from V and 2 bases from J, the junction kept 6 bases outside the gene matches. There are 16 residues in the CDR3. CDR1 and CDR2 from the germline V gene are SSHAT and FNYEAQ (reference sequence). The CDR3 bases are TGTGCCAGCAGCTTAGATCTTAGCGGGGTACAAGAGACCCAGTACTTC. It translates to CASSLDLSGVQETQYF.

V usage is TRBV29-1 and J usage is TRBJ2-5; TRBD1 agrees at 8 bases. The CDR3 covers 13 residues. V lost 6 bases to trimming and J lost 4 bases; unmatched junction nucleotides: 7. Germline CDR1 reads SQVTM; CDR2 reads ANQGSEA. Written as DNA, the CDR3 is TGCAGCGTAGCGACAGGGGCAGGAGAGACCCAGTACTTC. Amino acid sequence: CSVATGAGETQYF.

The gene calls are TRBV5-5 and TRBJ2-1, with TRBD2 matching 7 bases. Trimming cost V 4 bases and J 7 bases; bases outside gene matches: 5. The V gene's germline CDR1 is SGHKS and CDR2 YYEKEE (reference sequence). There are 13 residues in the CDR3. The CDR3 reads CASSLGRRNEQFF. The DNA for the CDR3 is TGTGCCAGCAGCCTCGGGAGGAGAAATGAGCAGTTCTTC. The full variable domain, with the rest looked up from reference TRBV5-5 and TRBJ2-1, is DAGVTQSPTHLIKTRGQQVTLRCSPISGHKSVSWYQQVLGQGPQFIFQYYEKEERGRGNFPDRFSARQFPNYSSELNVNALLLGDSALYLCASSLGRRNEQFFGPGTRLTVL.

This clone was seen only a few times. V usage is TRBV19 and J usage is TRBJ2-3, with 8 bases identical to TRBD1. V lost 5 bases to trimming and J lost 4 bases; unmatched junction nucleotides: 5. CDR1 and CDR2 (germline): LNHDA, SQIVND (reference sequence). The CDR3 is made up of 14 amino acids. CDR3 region: CASSPRDRPDTQYF. DNA for the CDR3: TGTGCCAGTAGTCCTCGGGACAGGCCAGATACGCAGTATTTT.

This clone has just one count. V and J are TRBV11-2 and TRBJ1-2; TRBD1 matches 8 bases. This CDR3 is 14 amino acids long. CDR1 is SGHAT, CDR2 FQNNGV, per germline. J gave up 8 bases and V 0 bases, and 5 bases lay outside the gene matches. The DNA of the CDR3 is TGTGCCAGCAGCTTAGATGGCCCAGGGGGCGGCTACACCTTC. Encoded protein: CASSLDGPGGGYTF.